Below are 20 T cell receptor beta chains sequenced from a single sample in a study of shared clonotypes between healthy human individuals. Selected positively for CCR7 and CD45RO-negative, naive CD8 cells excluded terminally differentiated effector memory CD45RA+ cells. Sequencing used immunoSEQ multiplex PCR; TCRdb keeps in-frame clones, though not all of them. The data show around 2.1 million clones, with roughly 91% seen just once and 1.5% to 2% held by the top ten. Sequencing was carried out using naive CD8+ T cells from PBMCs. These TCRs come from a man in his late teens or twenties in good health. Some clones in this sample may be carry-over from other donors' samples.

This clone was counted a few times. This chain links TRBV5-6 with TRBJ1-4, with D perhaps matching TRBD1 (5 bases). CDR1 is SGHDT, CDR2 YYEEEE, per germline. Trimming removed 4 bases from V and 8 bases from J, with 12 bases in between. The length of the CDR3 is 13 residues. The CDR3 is CASSPRGGEKLFF. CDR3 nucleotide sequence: TGTGCCAGCAGCCCGAGGGGTGGGGAAAAACTGTTTTTT.

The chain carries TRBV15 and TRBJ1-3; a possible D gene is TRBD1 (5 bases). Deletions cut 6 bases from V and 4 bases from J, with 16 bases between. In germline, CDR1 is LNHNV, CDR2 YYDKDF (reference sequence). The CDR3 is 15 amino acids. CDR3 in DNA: TGTGCCACCAGTATAGGGACCGCTCGGGGAAACACCATATATTTT. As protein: CATSIGTARGNTIYF.

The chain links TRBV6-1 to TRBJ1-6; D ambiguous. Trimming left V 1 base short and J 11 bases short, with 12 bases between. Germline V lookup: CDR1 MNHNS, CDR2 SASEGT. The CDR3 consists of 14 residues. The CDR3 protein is CASSEVAPLAPLHF. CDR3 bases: TGTGCCAGCAGTGAAGTGGCGCCTTTGGCACCCCTCCACTTT.

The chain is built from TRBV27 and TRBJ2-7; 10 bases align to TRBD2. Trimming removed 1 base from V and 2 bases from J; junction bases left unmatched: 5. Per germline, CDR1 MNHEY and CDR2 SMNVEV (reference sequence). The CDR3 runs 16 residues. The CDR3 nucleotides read TGTGCCAGCAGTTTATTACTAACTAGCGGGACCTACGAGCAGTACTTC. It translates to CASSLLLTSGTYEQYF.

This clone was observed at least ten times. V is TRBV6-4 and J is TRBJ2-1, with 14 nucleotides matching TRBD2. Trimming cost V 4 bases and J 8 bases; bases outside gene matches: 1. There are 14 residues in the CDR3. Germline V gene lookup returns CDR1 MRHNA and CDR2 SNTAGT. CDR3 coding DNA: TGTGCCAGCAGTGGACTAGCGGGAGGGCATGAGCAGTTCTTC. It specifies CASSGLAGGHEQFF.

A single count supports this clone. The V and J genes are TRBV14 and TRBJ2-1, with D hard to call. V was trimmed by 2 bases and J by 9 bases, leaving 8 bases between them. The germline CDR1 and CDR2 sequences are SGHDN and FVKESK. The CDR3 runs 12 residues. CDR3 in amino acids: CASSQSIGEQFF. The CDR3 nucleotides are TGTGCCAGCAGCCAATCAATCGGTGAGCAGTTCTTC.

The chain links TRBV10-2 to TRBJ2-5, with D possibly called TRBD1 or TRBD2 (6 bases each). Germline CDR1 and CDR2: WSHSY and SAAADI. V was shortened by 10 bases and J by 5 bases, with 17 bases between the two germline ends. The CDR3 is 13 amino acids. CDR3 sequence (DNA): TGCGCCACCGACTCCGGGGGCCGGGAGACCCAGTACTTC. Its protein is CATDSGGRETQYF.

The CDR3 DNA reads TGTGCCAGCAGTTTAAGGACAGGGGGCCGGCATGGCTATGGCTACACCTTC. Protein product: CASSLRTGGRHGYGYTF. The V call is TRBV28, the J call TRBJ1-2, with 11 bases aligning to TRBD1. Per germline, CDR1 MDHEN and CDR2 SYDVKM. V lost 2 bases and J lost 4; bases outside the gene matches: 9. CDR3 length: 17 amino acids.

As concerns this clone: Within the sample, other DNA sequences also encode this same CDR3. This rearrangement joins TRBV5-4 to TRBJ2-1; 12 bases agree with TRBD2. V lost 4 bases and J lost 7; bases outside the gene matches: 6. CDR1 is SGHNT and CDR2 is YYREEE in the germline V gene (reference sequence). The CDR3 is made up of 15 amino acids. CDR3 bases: TGTGCCAGCAGCCCAGGACTAGCGGGGACTAATGAGCAGTTCTTC. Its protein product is CASSPGLAGTNEQFF.

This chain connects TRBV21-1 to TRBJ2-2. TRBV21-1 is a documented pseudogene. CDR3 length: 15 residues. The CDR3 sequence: CASRIRMSNTGELFF. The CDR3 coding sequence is TGTGCCAGCAGAATTAGGATGTCGAACACCGGGGAGCTGTTTTTT.

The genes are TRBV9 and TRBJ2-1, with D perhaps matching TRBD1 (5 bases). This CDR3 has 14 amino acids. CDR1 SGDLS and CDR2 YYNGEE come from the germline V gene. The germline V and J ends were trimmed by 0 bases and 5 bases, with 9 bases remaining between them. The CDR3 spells CASSVVGLDNEQFF. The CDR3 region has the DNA TGTGCCAGCAGCGTAGTGGGGCTAGACAATGAGCAGTTCTTC.

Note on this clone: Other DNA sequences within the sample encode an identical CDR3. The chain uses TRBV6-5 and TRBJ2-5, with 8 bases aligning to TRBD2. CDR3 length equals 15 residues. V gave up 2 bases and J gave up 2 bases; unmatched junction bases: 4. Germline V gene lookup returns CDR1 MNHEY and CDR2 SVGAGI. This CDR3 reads CASSYETSGQETQYF. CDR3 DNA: TGTGCCAGCAGTTACGAAACTAGCGGACAAGAGACCCAGTACTTC.

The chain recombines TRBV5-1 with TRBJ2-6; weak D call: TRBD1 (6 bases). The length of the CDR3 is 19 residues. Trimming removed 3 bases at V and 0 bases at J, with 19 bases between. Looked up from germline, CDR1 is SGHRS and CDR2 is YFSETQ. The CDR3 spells CASSSTPRDTVSGANVLTF. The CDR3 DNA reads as TGCGCCAGCAGCTCAACTCCCCGGGACACCGTCTCTGGGGCCAACGTCCTGACTTTC.

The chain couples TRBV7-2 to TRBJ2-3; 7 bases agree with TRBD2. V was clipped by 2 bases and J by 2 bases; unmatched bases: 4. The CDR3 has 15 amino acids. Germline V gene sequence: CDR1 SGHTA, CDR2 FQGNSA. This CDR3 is CASSLLAGDTDTQYF. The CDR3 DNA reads TGTGCCAGCAGCTTACTTGCGGGGGACACAGATACGCAGTATTTT.

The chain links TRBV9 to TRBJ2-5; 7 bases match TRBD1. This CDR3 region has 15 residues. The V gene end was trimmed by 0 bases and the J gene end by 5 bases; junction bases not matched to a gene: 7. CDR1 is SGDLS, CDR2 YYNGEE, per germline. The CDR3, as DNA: TGTGCCAGCAGCGTAGGGACGCAACAGGGGGAGACCCAGTACTTC. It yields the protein CASSVGTQQGETQYF. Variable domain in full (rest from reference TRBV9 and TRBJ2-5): DSGVTQTPKHLITATGQRVTLRCSPRSGDLSVYWYQQSLDQGLQFLIQYYNGEERAKGNILERFSAQQFPDLHSELNLSSLELGDSALYFCASSVGTQQGETQYFGPGTRLLVL.

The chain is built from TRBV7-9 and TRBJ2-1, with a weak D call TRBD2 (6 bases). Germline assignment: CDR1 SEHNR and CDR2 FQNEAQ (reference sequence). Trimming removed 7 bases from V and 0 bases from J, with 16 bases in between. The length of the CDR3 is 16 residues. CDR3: CASTPATGSSYNEQFF. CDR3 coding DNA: TGTGCCAGCACCCCCGCCACCGGGAGCTCCTACAATGAGCAGTTCTTC.

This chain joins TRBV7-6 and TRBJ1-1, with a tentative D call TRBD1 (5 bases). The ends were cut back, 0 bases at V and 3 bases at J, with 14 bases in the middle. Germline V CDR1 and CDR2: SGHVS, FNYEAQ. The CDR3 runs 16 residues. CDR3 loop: CASSLAGGSMDTEAFF. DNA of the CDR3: TGTGCCAGCAGCTTAGCTGGGGGATCTATGGACACTGAAGCTTTCTTT.

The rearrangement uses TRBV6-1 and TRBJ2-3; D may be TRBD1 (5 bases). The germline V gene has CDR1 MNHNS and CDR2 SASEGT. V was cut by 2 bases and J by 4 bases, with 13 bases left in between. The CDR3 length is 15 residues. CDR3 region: CASSELQAMADTQYF. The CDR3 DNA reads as TGTGCCAGCAGTGAATTACAGGCTATGGCAGATACGCAGTATTTT.

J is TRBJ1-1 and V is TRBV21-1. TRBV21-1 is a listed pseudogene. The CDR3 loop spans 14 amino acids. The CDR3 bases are TGTGCCAGCAGCTCTACCGCGGGGAGCACTGAAGCTTTCTTT. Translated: CASSSTAGSTEAFF.

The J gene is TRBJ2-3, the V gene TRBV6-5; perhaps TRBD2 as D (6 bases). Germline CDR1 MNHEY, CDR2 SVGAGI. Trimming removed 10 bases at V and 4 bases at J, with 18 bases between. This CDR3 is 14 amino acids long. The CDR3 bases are TGTGCCACTTGGAGGGGAGGCTACTCAGATACGCAGTATTTT. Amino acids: CATWRGGYSDTQYF.